This TCR beta chain was obtained from a study of cytotoxic CD8 clonotypes in ibrutinib-treated CLL. The table came from immunoSEQ multiplex PCR; TCRdb's copy has only in-frame clones and leaves some out. Here the sample spans 300,000 to 400,000 clones, under 70% being singletons. On this clone: Its antigen is not known.

Study-wide results and limits: At progression, clonality fell back toward baseline after rising at ibrutinib response.

This CDR3 contains 14 residues. The germline CDR1 and CDR2 sequences are SGHDT and YYEEEE. Trimming removed 4 bases from V and 1 base from J; junction bases left unmatched: 3. The TCR was taken from a human donor with chronic lymphocytic leukemia. The input for sequencing was PBMCs, taken after 36 months of ibrutinib treatment. The chain is built from TRBV5-6 and TRBJ2-3; 7 bases line up with TRBD2. The CDR3 sequence: CASSLREGTDTQYF. The CDR3 coding sequence is TGTGCCAGCAGCCTCCGGGAGGGCACAGATACGCAGTATTTT.